This note documents a single T cell receptor beta chain sequence. Its specificity is unknown. The data derive from a study of cytomegalovirus exposure and HLA in healthy donors. Whole-study context: Falling in the Caucasian-associated ancestry cluster were roughly 80% of 398 genotyped donors.

Regarding the study as a whole: Beyond CMV serostatus, there was no information to go on about immune exposure. Among the CMV-associated chains, a few were confirmed in vitro as specific for CMV antigens. Accurate HLA-A and HLA-B prediction from TCR beta sequences was reported for most subjects.

The PCR contained 60 Vbeta and 13 Jbeta primers. Sequencing used immunoSEQ multiplex PCR; TCRdb keeps in-frame clones, though not all of them. The sample has tens of thousands of clones, around 68% seen once. The V gene end was trimmed by 6 bases and the J gene end by 2 bases; junction bases not matched to a gene: 9. The germline CDR1 and CDR2 sequences are LNHDA and SQIVND (reference sequence). The CDR3 sequence is 16 residues long. The chain uses TRBV19 and TRBJ2-3; 9 positions agree with TRBD1. Sequences were obtained from PBMCs. The sequence was obtained from a woman between 35 and 50 years old in good health and CMV-seropositive. CDR3 nucleotide sequence: TGTGCCAGTAGACCGACAGGGGGTTACTTCACAGATACGCAGTATTTT. Translated: CASRPTGGYFTDTQYF.